One and the same sample provided the 18 T cell receptor beta chains below, sequenced in a study of OX40 agonist ivuxolimab in advanced cancers. Clones were read by immunoSEQ multiplex PCR, and TCRdb kept only the in-frame ones, dropping some. The table has just over 35,000 clones, less than 85% seen once; the top ten hold 15% to 20%. The sample was CD4+ or CD8+ T cells sorted from blood, taken in a trial of the OX40 agonist ivuxolimab. The receptors were sampled from an adult with an advanced solid tumor such as melanoma, head and neck, liver or kidney cancer.

The V call is TRBV27, the J call TRBJ2-2; D call uncertain. Trimming stripped 3 bases from V and 5 bases from J, with 4 bases between. CDR1 is MNHEY, CDR2 SMNVEV, per germline (reference sequence). CDR3 length: 12 residues. The CDR3 DNA reads TGTGCCAGCAGTTTTGGAACCGGGGAGCTGTTTTTT. Protein: CASSFGTGELFF.

The chain employs TRBV18 and TRBJ2-7; 7 positions match TRBD1. V shed 3 bases and J 4 bases; nucleotides not matched to a gene: 3. Germline-derived CDR1 and CDR2 are KGHSH and LQKENI. This CDR3 is 13 amino acids long. The CDR3 loop is CASSPGTAYEQYF. CDR3 coding DNA: TGTGCCAGCTCACCTGGGACAGCTTACGAGCAGTACTTC.

This clone is a singleton in its sample. The J gene is TRBJ2-4, the V gene TRBV2; tentatively, D is TRBD1 (6 bases). The CDR3 is made up of 17 amino acids. From germline, CDR1 is SNHLY and CDR2 FYNNEI. Trimming removed 7 bases at V and 6 bases at J, with 25 bases between. This CDR3 reads CASNLRGWYSLGNIQYF. The CDR3, as DNA: TGTGCCAGCAATCTAAGGGGGTGGTACAGTTTGGGAAACATTCAGTACTTC.

V and J are TRBV19 and TRBJ2-1, with no clear D. V was shortened by 8 bases and J by 4 bases, with 9 bases between the two germline ends. Germline V lookup: CDR1 LNHDA, CDR2 SQIVND (reference sequence). CDR3 length equals 12 residues. Here the CDR3 reads CASLDRYNEQFF. The CDR3 region has the DNA TGTGCCAGTTTGGACCGTTACAATGAGCAGTTCTTC.

This chain uses TRBV15 with TRBJ2-5; TRBD1 aligns across 7 bases. The germline V gene has CDR1 LNHNV and CDR2 YYDKDF (reference sequence). V was clipped by 4 bases and J by 1 base; unmatched bases: 12. The CDR3 contains 17 residues. CDR3 sequence: CATSTSSAGTAQETQYF. CDR3 nucleotide sequence: TGTGCCACCAGCACAAGCTCTGCCGGGACAGCCCAAGAGACCCAGTACTTC.

This chain links TRBV13 with TRBJ2-1, with 8 bases aligning to TRBD2. Losses at the gene ends were 3 bases for V and 3 bases for J; bases not matched to a gene: 1. Per germline, CDR1 PRHDT and CDR2 FYEKMQ (reference sequence). The CDR3 has 14 residues. This CDR3 is CASSFSGDYNEQFF. The CDR3 coding sequence is TGTGCCAGCAGCTTTAGCGGGGACTACAATGAGCAGTTCTTC.

The chain joins TRBV19 to TRBJ2-1; D possibly corresponds to TRBD1 (6 bases). The CDR3 extends over 15 amino acids. The germline CDR1 and CDR2 sequences are LNHDA and SQIVND (reference sequence). V shed 5 bases and J shed 0 bases, with 11 bases lying between them. CDR3: CASSSTGSSYNEQFF. The CDR3 bases are TGTGCCAGTAGTTCCACAGGGAGCTCCTACAATGAGCAGTTCTTC. Complete variable domain (other parts from reference TRBV19 and TRBJ2-1): DGGITQSPKYLFRKEGQNVTLSCEQNLNHDAMYWYRQDPGQGLRLIYYSQIVNDFQKGDIAEGYSVSREKKESFPLTVTSAQKNPTAFYLCASSSTGSSYNEQFFGPGTRLTVL.

CDR3 amino acids: CATTGQGPTDTQYF. CDR3 nucleotides: TGTGCCACCACGGGACAGGGTCCGACAGATACGCAGTATTTT. This chain connects TRBV27 to TRBJ2-3; the match to TRBD1 covers 9 bases. Germline loops: CDR1 MNHEY, CDR2 SMNVEV (reference sequence). J was trimmed by 3 bases and V by 10 bases; bases with no gene match: 8. The CDR3 loop spans 14 amino acids.

The V gene is TRBV11-3, the J gene TRBJ2-7; TRBD2 matches 7 bases. The CDR3 has 19 residues. J lost 0 bases, V lost 0 bases, and 14 bases had no gene match. CDR1 is SGHNT and CDR2 is YENEEA in the germline V gene. CDR3 DNA: TGTGCCAGCAGCTTAGATCTATCTCCGCGGGGAGGGGTCTCCTACGAGCAGTACTTC. Its translation: CASSLDLSPRGGVSYEQYF. The full variable domain, with the rest looked up from reference TRBV11-3 and TRBJ2-7, is EAGVVQSPRYKIIEKKQPVAFWCNPISGHNTLYWYLQNLGQGPELLIRYENEEAVDDSQLPKDRFSAERLKGVDSTLKIQPAELGDSAVYLCASSLDLSPRGGVSYEQYFGPGTRLTVT.

The chain is built from TRBV7-9 and TRBJ1-4; D uncertain. The germline CDR1 and CDR2 sequences are SEHNR and FQNEAQ (reference sequence). Trimming left V 0 bases short and J 2 bases short, with 19 bases between. The CDR3 has 19 amino acids. CDR3 residues: CASSLASGSDLTTNEKLFF. CDR3 in DNA: TGTGCCAGCAGCTTAGCCTCGGGCAGCGATTTGACGACTAATGAAAAACTGTTTTTT.

The sample holds a few counts of this clone. The chain carries TRBV6-6 and TRBJ2-5, with TRBD1 matching over 7 bases. From germline, CDR1 is MNHNY and CDR2 SVGAGI (reference sequence). Trimming removed 2 bases from V and 0 bases from J; junction bases left unmatched: 3. The CDR3 loop spans 15 amino acids. The CDR3 loop reads CASSYPGTDQETQYF. The CDR3 region has the DNA TGTGCCAGCAGTTACCCCGGGACAGACCAAGAGACCCAGTACTTC.

This chain connects TRBV6-5 to TRBJ2-7; tentatively, D is TRBD1 or TRBD2 (5 bases each). Germline CDR1 and CDR2: MNHEY and SVGAGI. V was cut by 2 bases and J by 4 bases, with 12 bases left in between. The CDR3 is made up of 14 amino acids. CDR3 region: CASSYLQGRYEQYF. The CDR3 DNA is TGTGCCAGCAGTTACCTCCAGGGACGGTACGAGCAGTACTTC.

V and J are TRBV2 and TRBJ2-7, with TRBD2 matching over 9 bases. The trim removed 6 bases at V and 2 bases at J, leaving 8 bases unmatched. The CDR3 is 15 amino acids. Germline loops: CDR1 SNHLY, CDR2 FYNNEI. This CDR3 reads CASRVTSGPTYEQYF. CDR3 sequence (DNA): TGTGCCAGCAGGGTGACTAGCGGCCCTACCTACGAGCAGTACTTC.

The chain recombines TRBV7-2 with TRBJ2-7; 13 bases are shared with TRBD2. The CDR3 spans 14 residues. V trimming: 5 bases; J trimming: 6 bases; junction bases outside the gene matches: 4. The V gene's germline CDR1 is SGHTA and CDR2 FQGNSA. The CDR3 DNA reads TGTGCCAGCAGCCTCGGGACTAGCGGGGCCGAGCAGTACTTC. As protein: CASSLGTSGAEQYF.

The chain employs TRBV25-1 and TRBJ2-7; D may be TRBD1 (5 bases). Trimming shortened V by 5 bases and J by 3 bases, and 17 bases separated the two germline ends. The V gene's germline CDR1 is MGHDK and CDR2 SYGVNS. This CDR3 contains 15 residues. CDR3 sequence (DNA): TGTGCCAGCAGTCTGGGCAGGGAAGGGGACTACGAGCAGTACTTC. Protein product: CASSLGREGDYEQYF.

This chain joins TRBV29-1 and TRBJ2-5; 7 nucleotides match TRBD2. V trimming: 4 bases; J trimming: 0 bases; junction bases outside the gene matches: 5. The CDR3 has 14 residues. CDR1 and CDR2 (germline): SQVTM, ANQGSEA. CDR3 region: CSVVVSGNQETQYF. In DNA form, the CDR3 reads TGCAGCGTTGTCGTAAGCGGGAACCAAGAGACCCAGTACTTC.

J is TRBJ1-2 and V is TRBV4-3, with D uncertain. Trimming stripped 1 base from V and 2 bases from J, with 11 bases between. Germline CDR1 LGHNA, CDR2 YSLEER. The length of the CDR3 is 15 residues. This chain's CDR3 is CASSQARAGNYGYTF. The CDR3 DNA reads as TGCGCCAGCAGCCAAGCGAGGGCGGGGAACTATGGCTACACCTTC.

The V and J genes are TRBV2 and TRBJ2-7; D may be TRBD2 (6 bases). Deletions cut 6 bases from V and 6 bases from J, with 9 bases between. Germline values: CDR1 SNHLY, CDR2 FYNNEI. The CDR3 sequence is 11 residues long. The CDR3 bases are TGTGCCAGCAGATTTAGCGGCGAGCAGTACTTC. It translates to CASRFSGEQYF.